This T cell receptor (beta chain) was recovered during a study of T cells in Graves' hyperthyroidism and ophthalmopathy. Study in general: Peripheral blood was collected at initial diagnosis, before any treatment.

The sample holds many counts of this clonotype. The target antigen is unknown. Germline V CDR1 and CDR2: DFQATT, SNEGSKA (reference sequence). This CDR3 contains 14 residues. V dropped 5 bases and J dropped 1 base, with 15 bases sitting between them. Any patient presenting with uncontrolled infection, other autoimmune disease, pregnancy or lactation was left out. Authors of the study amplified TCR beta CDR3 regions from RNA transcripts. HTBI primers drove first-round RT-PCR of the TCR CDR3. TCRdb passed the multiplex PCR reads through MiXCR, listing each CDR3 protein once. The sample consists of 600,000 to 750,000 distinct CDR3 sequences, 15% to 20% of them appearing once. General study points: Most thyroid clonotypes with frequency above 0.001 were detected in blood. The model identified upcoming ophthalmopathy a median about 6.5 months ahead of onset.

V is TRBV20-1 and J is TRBJ2-7; no reliable D call. This TCR came from a man aged 50 to 59 with Graves' hyperthyroidism. Input material: blood. The CDR3 loop is CSASFSRASYEQYF. CDR3 nucleotides: TGCAGTGCTTCATTTAGCCGGGCTTCCTACGAGCAGTACTTC.